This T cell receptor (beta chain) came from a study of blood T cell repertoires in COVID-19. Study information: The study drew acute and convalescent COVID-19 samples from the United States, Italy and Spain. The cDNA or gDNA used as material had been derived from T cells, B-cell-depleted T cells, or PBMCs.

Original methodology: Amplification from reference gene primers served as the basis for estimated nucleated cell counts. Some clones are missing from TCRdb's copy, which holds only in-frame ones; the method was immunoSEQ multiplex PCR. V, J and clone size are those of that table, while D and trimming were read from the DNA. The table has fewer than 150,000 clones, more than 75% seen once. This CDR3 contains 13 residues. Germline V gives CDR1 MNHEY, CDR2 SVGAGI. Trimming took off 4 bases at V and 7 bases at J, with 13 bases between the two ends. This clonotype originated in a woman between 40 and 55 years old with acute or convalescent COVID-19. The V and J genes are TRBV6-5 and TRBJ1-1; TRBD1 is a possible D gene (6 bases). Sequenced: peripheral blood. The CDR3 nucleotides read TGTGCCAGCAGTTTTGGACAGTCCTTTGAAGCTTTCTTT. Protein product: CASSFGQSFEAFF.